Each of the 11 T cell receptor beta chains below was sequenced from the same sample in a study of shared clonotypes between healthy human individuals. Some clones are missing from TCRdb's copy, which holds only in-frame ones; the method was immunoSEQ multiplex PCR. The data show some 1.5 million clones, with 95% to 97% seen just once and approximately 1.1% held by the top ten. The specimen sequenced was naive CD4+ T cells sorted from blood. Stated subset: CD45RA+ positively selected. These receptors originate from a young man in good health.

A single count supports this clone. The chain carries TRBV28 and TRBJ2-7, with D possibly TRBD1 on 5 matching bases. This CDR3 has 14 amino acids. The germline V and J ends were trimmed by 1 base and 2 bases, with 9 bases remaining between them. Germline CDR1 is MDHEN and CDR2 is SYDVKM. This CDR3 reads CASSLSAGPYEQYF. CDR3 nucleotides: TGTGCCAGCAGTTTATCGGCAGGGCCCTACGAGCAGTACTTC.

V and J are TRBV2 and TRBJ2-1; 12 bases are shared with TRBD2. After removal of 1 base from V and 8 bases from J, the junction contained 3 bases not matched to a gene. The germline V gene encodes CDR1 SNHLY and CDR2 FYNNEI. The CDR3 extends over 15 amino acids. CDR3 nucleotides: TGTGCCAGCAGTGAAGGACTAGCGGGAGTCCATGAGCAGTTCTTC. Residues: CASSEGLAGVHEQFF.

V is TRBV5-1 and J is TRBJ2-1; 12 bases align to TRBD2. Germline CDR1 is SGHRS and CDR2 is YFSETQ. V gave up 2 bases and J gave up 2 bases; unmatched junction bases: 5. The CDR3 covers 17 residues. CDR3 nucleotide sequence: TGCGCCAGCAGCTTAACCCTAGCGGGAGGGACCTACAATGAGCAGTTCTTC. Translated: CASSLTLAGGTYNEQFF.

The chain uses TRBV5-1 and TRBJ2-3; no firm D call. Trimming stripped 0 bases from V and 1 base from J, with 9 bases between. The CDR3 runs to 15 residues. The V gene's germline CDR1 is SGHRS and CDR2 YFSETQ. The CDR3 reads CASSLAQVGTDTQYF. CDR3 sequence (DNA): TGCGCCAGCAGCTTGGCCCAGGTGGGCACAGATACGCAGTATTTT. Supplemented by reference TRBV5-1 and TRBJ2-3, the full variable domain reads KAGVTQTPRYLIKTRGQQVTLSCSPISGHRSVSWYQQTPGQGLQFLFEYFSETQRNKGNFPGRFSGRQFSNSRSEMNVSTLELGDSALYLCASSLAQVGTDTQYFGPGTRLTVL.

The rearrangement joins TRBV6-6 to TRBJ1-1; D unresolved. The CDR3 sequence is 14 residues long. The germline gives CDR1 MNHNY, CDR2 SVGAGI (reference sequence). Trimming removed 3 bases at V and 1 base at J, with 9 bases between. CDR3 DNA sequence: TGTGCCAGCAGTTATATCGGGCAGAACACTGAAGCTTTCTTT. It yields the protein CASSYIGQNTEAFF.

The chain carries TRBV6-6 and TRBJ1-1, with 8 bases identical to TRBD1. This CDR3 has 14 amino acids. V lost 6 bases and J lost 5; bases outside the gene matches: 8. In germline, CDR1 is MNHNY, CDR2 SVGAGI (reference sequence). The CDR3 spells CASRTQGVGTEAFF. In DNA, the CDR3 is TGTGCCAGCAGGACACAGGGGGTTGGGACTGAAGCTTTCTTT.

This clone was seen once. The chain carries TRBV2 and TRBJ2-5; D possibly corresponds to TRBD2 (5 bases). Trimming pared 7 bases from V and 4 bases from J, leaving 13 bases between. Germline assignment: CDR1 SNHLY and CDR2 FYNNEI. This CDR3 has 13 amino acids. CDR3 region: CASTGELGETQYF. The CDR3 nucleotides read TGTGCCAGCACCGGGGAGCTGGGAGAGACCCAGTACTTC.

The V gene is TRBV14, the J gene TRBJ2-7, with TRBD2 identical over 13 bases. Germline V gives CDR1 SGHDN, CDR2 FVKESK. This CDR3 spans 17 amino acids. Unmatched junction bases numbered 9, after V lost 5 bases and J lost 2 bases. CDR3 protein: CASSRTSGRAGTYEQYF. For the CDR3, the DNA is TGTGCCAGCAGCAGAACTAGCGGGAGGGCCGGGACCTACGAGCAGTACTTC.

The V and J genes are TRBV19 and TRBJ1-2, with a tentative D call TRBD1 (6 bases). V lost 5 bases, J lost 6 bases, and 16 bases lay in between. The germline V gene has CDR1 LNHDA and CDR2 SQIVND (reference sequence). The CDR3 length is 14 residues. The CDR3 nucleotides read TGTGCCAGTAGTGAGGGCAGGGGATATCATGGCTACACCTTC. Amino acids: CASSEGRGYHGYTF. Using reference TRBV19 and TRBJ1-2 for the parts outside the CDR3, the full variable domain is DGGITQSPKYLFRKEGQNVTLSCEQNLNHDAMYWYRQDPGQGLRLIYYSQIVNDFQKGDIAEGYSVSREKKESFPLTVTSAQKNPTAFYLCASSEGRGYHGYTFGSGTRLTVV.

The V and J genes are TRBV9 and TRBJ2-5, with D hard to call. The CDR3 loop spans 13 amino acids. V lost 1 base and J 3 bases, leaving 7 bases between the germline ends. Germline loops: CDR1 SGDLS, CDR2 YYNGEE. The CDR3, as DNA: TGTGCCAGCAGCGTACGTCAAGAAGAGACCCAGTACTTC. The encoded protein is CASSVRQEETQYF.

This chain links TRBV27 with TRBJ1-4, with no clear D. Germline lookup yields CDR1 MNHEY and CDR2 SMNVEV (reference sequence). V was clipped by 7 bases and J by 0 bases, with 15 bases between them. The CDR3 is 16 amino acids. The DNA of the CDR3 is TGTGCCAGCAAACCGACACCGGGCGCAACTAATGAAAAACTGTTTTTT. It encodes CASKPTPGATNEKLFF.